The 18 T cell receptor beta chains given below trace back to one sample, sequenced in a study of T cells in Graves' hyperthyroidism and ophthalmopathy. Using RNA transcripts as the source, TCR beta CDR3 regions were amplified. HTBI primers were the set used in a first-round RT-PCR of the TCR CDR3. A single record per CDR3 protein comes from TCRdb applying MiXCR to the multiplex PCR reads. The sample shows approximately 370,000 distinct CDR3 sequences, 17% of them seen only once. The sample comprised blood. These receptors all come from a woman aged 25 to 39 with Graves' hyperthyroidism that later progressed to Graves' ophthalmopathy.

The chain links TRBV11-3 to TRBJ2-1; 12 positions agree with TRBD2. This CDR3 has 15 amino acids. Germline trimming cut 1 base from V and 9 bases from J; bases unmatched to any gene: 4. Germline-derived CDR1 and CDR2 are SGHNT and YENEEA. CDR3 sequence reads: CASSLGLAGAVEQFF. CDR3 DNA sequence: TGTGCCAGCAGCTTAGGACTAGCGGGAGCCGTTGAGCAGTTCTTC.

Many counts were recorded for this clonotype. The DNA of the CDR3 is TGCGCCAGCAGCTTATGGACAGGGGCGAACACTGAAGCTTTCTTT. Translated: CASSLWTGANTEAFF. The chain is built from TRBV5-1 and TRBJ1-1; TRBD1 matches at 9 bases. Unmatched junction bases numbered 3, after V lost 2 bases and J lost 1 base. This CDR3 spans 15 amino acids. Germline CDR1 and CDR2: SGHRS and YFSETQ.

This chain's CDR3 is CASSEAPGTGDSPLHF. CDR3 DNA sequence: TGTGCCAGCAGTGAAGCTCCCGGGACAGGGGATTCACCCCTCCACTTT. The chain employs TRBV6-1 and TRBJ1-6; 10 bases match TRBD1. V lost 0 bases and J lost 8; bases outside the gene matches: 4. There are 16 residues in the CDR3. In germline, CDR1 is MNHNS, CDR2 SASEGT.

The rearrangement joins TRBV6-2 or TRBV6-3 to TRBJ2-7; no reliable D call. With 4 bases removed from V and 2 bases from J, the gap between germline ends came to 12 bases. This CDR3 spans 14 amino acids. The germline gives CDR1 MNHEY, CDR2 SVGEGT. CDR3 sequence (DNA): TGTGCCAGCAGTTCGAGATTCTCCCCCTACGAGCAGTACTTC. It yields the protein CASSSRFSPYEQYF.

This clonotype was seen at least ten times. The rearrangement links TRBV3-1 to TRBJ2-3, with TRBD1 matching over 9 bases. The CDR3 is 15 amino acids. The V gene's germline CDR1 is LGHDT and CDR2 YNNKEL (reference sequence). V lost 4 bases to trimming and J lost 2 bases; unmatched junction nucleotides: 4. This CDR3 is CASSPDRGITDTQYF. The CDR3, as DNA: TGTGCCAGCAGCCCGGACAGGGGTATCACAGATACGCAGTATTTT.

This clonotype was seen a few times. The chain couples TRBV4-2 to TRBJ1-5; TRBD1 matches 7 bases. In germline, CDR1 is LGHNA, CDR2 YNFKEQ. V gave up 1 base and J gave up 4 bases; unmatched junction bases: 4. The CDR3 extends over 15 amino acids. The CDR3 DNA sequence: TGTGCCAGCAGCCAAGGCGGGGACAGAAATCAGCCCCAGCATTTT. It codes for CASSQGGDRNQPQHF.

The sample holds many counts of this clonotype. The chain joins TRBV27 to TRBJ2-7, with no clear D. Germline V gene sequence: CDR1 MNHEY, CDR2 SMNVEV (reference sequence). The CDR3 has 14 amino acids. V was trimmed by 6 bases and J by 2 bases, leaving 14 bases between them. The CDR3 sequence: CASSPRPPAYEQYF. The CDR3 DNA reads TGTGCCAGCAGCCCCCGGCCACCGGCCTACGAGCAGTACTTC.

The rearrangement joins TRBV5-1 to TRBJ1-2; D is unresolved. V lost 0 bases to trimming and J lost 9 bases, with 18 bases between them. There are 15 residues in the CDR3. The germline V gene has CDR1 SGHRS and CDR2 YFSETQ. This CDR3 is CASSLAPDKVDSYTF. DNA for the CDR3: TGCGCCAGCAGCTTGGCCCCTGACAAAGTGGATAGCTACACCTTC. Full variable domain (rest looked up from reference TRBV5-1 and TRBJ1-2): KAGVTQTPRYLIKTRGQQVTLSCSPISGHRSVSWYQQTPGQGLQFLFEYFSETQRNKGNFPGRFSGRQFSNSRSEMNVSTLELGDSALYLCASSLAPDKVDSYTFGSGTRLTVV.

This sequence joins TRBV10-3 and TRBJ2-7, with D uncertain. Trimming removed 0 bases from V and 7 bases from J, with 16 bases in between. Germline V gene data show CDR1 as ENHRY and CDR2 as SYGVKD. CDR3 length: 15 amino acids. The CDR3 sequence: CAISESTGQNLEQYF. DNA of the CDR3: TGTGCCATCAGTGAGTCGACTGGTCAGAACCTTGAGCAGTACTTC.

This clonotype was seen a handful of times. Here the CDR3 reads CASSLQAGELFF. The CDR3 DNA sequence: TGCGCCAGCAGCCTCCAGGCCGGGGAGCTGTTTTTT. J is TRBJ2-2 and V is TRBV4-1, with unresolved D. V dropped 4 bases and J dropped 6 bases, with 6 bases sitting between them. The CDR3 totals 12 residues. CDR1 MGHRA and CDR2 YSYEKL come from the germline V gene.

This clonotype was seen many times. The chain carries TRBV11-2 and TRBJ1-2, with D possibly matching TRBD1 (6 bases). This CDR3 region has 12 residues. Trimming took 5 bases from V and 6 from J, leaving 10 bases between them. Germline lookup yields CDR1 SGHAT and CDR2 FQNNGV. CDR3 DNA sequence: TGTGCCAGCAGCAAACAGGGCAATGGCTACACCTTC. Translation gives CASSKQGNGYTF.

This clonotype was detected many times. The rearrangement joins TRBV6-1 to TRBJ1-5; no definite D call. Germline V gene data show CDR1 as MNHNS and CDR2 as SASEGT. The CDR3 contains 12 residues. Trimming took 3 bases from V and 4 from J, leaving 4 bases between them. Written as DNA, the CDR3 is TGTGCCAGCAGTGACCCAAATCAGCCCCAGCATTTT. Protein: CASSDPNQPQHF.

This clonotype was seen ten or more times. This chain uses TRBV5-5 with TRBJ2-2; 7 bases align to TRBD2. Germline V lookup: CDR1 SGHKS, CDR2 YYEKEE (reference sequence). This CDR3 region has 19 residues. Losses at the gene ends were 2 bases for V and 5 bases for J; bases not matched to a gene: 18. CDR3 sequence reads: CASSFARVTRMGGTGELFF. DNA of the CDR3: TGTGCCAGCAGCTTTGCTCGCGTGACAAGGATGGGGGGGACCGGGGAGCTGTTTTTT.

In its sample, this clonotype was seen many times. The chain links TRBV19 to TRBJ2-1; TRBD2 matches at 14 bases. Germline V gene sequence: CDR1 LNHDA, CDR2 SQIVND (reference sequence). Trimming took 4 bases from V and 5 from J; bases not matched to a gene: 7. The CDR3 contains 17 residues. The CDR3 spells CASSTIPGLAGDNEQFF. CDR3 in DNA: TGTGCCAGTAGTACCATCCCGGGACTAGCGGGGGACAATGAGCAGTTCTTC.

In its sample, this clonotype was seen a few times. This rearrangement joins TRBV20-1 to TRBJ2-7; the match to TRBD2 covers 10 bases. The V segment lost 3 bases and the J segment 2 bases; nucleotides outside the gene matches: 13. This CDR3 comprises 17 residues. The germline CDR1 and CDR2 sequences are DFQATT and SNEGSKA (reference sequence). CDR3 DNA sequence: TGCAGTGCTAGTGGAGTGGCTAGCGGGAGCGAGACCTACGAGCAGTACTTC. This encodes CSASGVASGSETYEQYF.

The rearrangement uses TRBV9 and TRBJ2-7; a weak D match, TRBD2 (5 bases). The CDR3 is 15 amino acids. Germline V lookup: CDR1 SGDLS, CDR2 YYNGEE. The V and J ends lost 0 bases and 5 bases respectively, with 15 bases between them. DNA of the CDR3: TGTGCCAGCAGCGTAGCGGGTGGGAGAGGTGACGAGCAGTACTTC. It encodes CASSVAGGRGDEQYF.

The J gene is TRBJ1-2, the V gene TRBV27; 9 bases are shared with TRBD1. V lost 3 bases and J lost 4; bases outside the gene matches: 3. CDR3 length: 14 residues. The germline gives CDR1 MNHEY, CDR2 SMNVEV (reference sequence). The CDR3 is CASSFLGQGYGYTF. The CDR3 nucleotides are TGTGCCAGCAGTTTCCTGGGACAGGGCTATGGCTACACCTTC.

This clonotype was detected ten times or more. The chain is built from TRBV3-1 and TRBJ2-5, with 9 bases aligning to TRBD2. The V and J ends lost 0 bases and 0 bases, in that order; junction bases with no gene match: 5. This CDR3 region has 17 residues. CDR1 and CDR2 from the germline V gene are LGHDT and YNNKEL (reference sequence). The CDR3, as DNA: TGTGCCAGCAGCCAAGATGTGACTAGCGGAAACCAAGAGACCCAGTACTTC. This translates into CASSQDVTSGNQETQYF.